This record looks at one TCR beta chain sequence and its context. This entry is derived from a study of T-cell memory formation after mild COVID-19. V lost 4 bases, J lost 4 bases, and 19 bases lay in between. Germline V lookup: CDR1 SGHRS, CDR2 YFSETQ. The CDR3 is made up of 16 amino acids. MiXCR, applied by TCRdb to the 5' RACE reads, yields one record per CDR3 protein. The data hold fewer than 700,000 distinct CDR3 sequences, with 15% to 20% observed a single time. The receptor's source is an adult woman who had mild COVID-19 (a few samples of this study predate the infection). Cell type and time point are not known. The sample was PBMCs or a T cell subset sorted from them (not recorded which). The genes are TRBV5-1 and TRBJ2-3; D perhaps matches TRBD2 (7 bases). The CDR3 region has the DNA TGCGCCAGCAGCGGCAGCACTAGAGGGGGGGCAGATACGCAGTATTTT. Translated: CASSGSTRGGADTQYF.